The 16 T cell receptor beta chains listed next were all sequenced from one sample in a study of blood T cell repertoires in COVID-19. Profiling relied on immunoSEQ multiplex PCR, and the TCRdb table lists in-frame clones only, not all of them. The sample holds about 330,000 clones, about nine tenths seen once. Source material: peripheral blood. The receptors come from a man aged 25 to 40 with COVID-19, enrolled during active disease.

This rearrangement joins TRBV18 to TRBJ1-3; perhaps TRBD1 as D (5 bases). The CDR3 totals 18 residues. Trimming removed 6 bases at V and 0 bases at J, with 21 bases between. From germline, CDR1 is KGHSH and CDR2 LQKENI. CDR3: CASSHYQGPTYSGNTIYF. The CDR3 nucleotides read TGTGCCAGCTCCCATTATCAGGGTCCTACTTACTCTGGAAACACCATATATTTT.

The chain has TRBV5-1 and TRBJ1-5; D is ambiguous. Between the trimmed V and J ends, which lost 0 bases and 1 base, there was a span of 8 bases. The CDR3 contains 15 residues. The V gene's germline CDR1 is SGHRS and CDR2 YFSETQ. The DNA for the CDR3 is TGCGCCAGCAGCTTGGATACCGGGAGCAATCAGCCCCAGCATTTT. Translation gives CASSLDTGSNQPQHF.

The chain is built from TRBV6-2 or TRBV6-3 and TRBJ2-3; D is possibly TRBD1 (6 bases). Germline CDR1 MNHEY, CDR2 SVGEGT. Trimming removed 5 bases at V and 0 bases at J, with 15 bases between. This CDR3 comprises 16 residues. The CDR3, as DNA: TGTGCCAGCAGTCAAAACCCTCAGGGGAGCACAGATACGCAGTATTTT. Its protein product is CASSQNPQGSTDTQYF.

The rearrangement uses TRBV28 and TRBJ1-2, with 7 bases matching TRBD1. Per germline, CDR1 MDHEN and CDR2 SYDVKM. Trimming removed 2 bases from V and 5 bases from J; junction bases left unmatched: 17. The CDR3 consists of 18 residues. The CDR3 region is CASSLQSRGGGARYGYTF. The CDR3 DNA is TGTGCCAGCAGTTTACAATCAAGAGGAGGGGGCGCACGATATGGCTACACCTTC.

The sample holds one count of this clone. This sequence joins TRBV5-4 and TRBJ2-7; TRBD1 is a possible D gene (5 bases). Germline V gives CDR1 SGHNT, CDR2 YYREEE (reference sequence). V shed 2 bases and J shed 4 bases, with 13 bases lying between them. CDR3 length equals 14 residues. The CDR3 region is CASSLGRDSYEQYF. CDR3 bases: TGTGCCAGCAGCTTAGGCAGGGATTCGTACGAGCAGTACTTC. The full variable domain, in which reference TRBV5-4 and TRBJ2-7 provide the parts outside the CDR3, is ETGVTQSPTHLIKTRGQQVTLRCSSQSGHNTVSWYQQALGQGPQFIFQYYREEENGRGNFPPRFSGLQFPNYSSELNVNALELDDSALYLCASSLGRDSYEQYFGPGTRLTVT.

J is TRBJ2-5 and V is TRBV7-6; 8 positions match TRBD1. The CDR3 length is 17 residues. V trimming: 5 bases; J trimming: 5 bases; junction bases outside the gene matches: 16. Germline CDR1 is SGHVS and CDR2 is FNYEAQ. The CDR3 region is CASSQGVLTGGGETQYF. In DNA form, the CDR3 reads TGTGCCAGCAGCCAAGGGGTATTAACAGGGGGTGGGGAGACCCAGTACTTC.

The chain has TRBV6-1 and TRBJ2-6; 7 bases are shared with TRBD1. J gave up 3 bases and V 1 base, and 0 bases lay outside the gene matches. CDR1 and CDR2 from the germline V gene are MNHNS and SASEGT. The CDR3 totals 15 residues. CDR3 protein: CASSEGQGGANVLTF. The CDR3 nucleotides read TGTGCCAGCAGTGAAGGACAGGGTGGGGCCAACGTCCTGACTTTC.

The chain joins TRBV2 to TRBJ1-5; tentative D call: TRBD1 (5 bases). Germline V gives CDR1 SNHLY, CDR2 FYNNEI. V was trimmed by 8 bases and J by 7 bases, leaving 21 bases between them. CDR3 length equals 15 residues. Here the CDR3 DNA reads TGTGCCAGCTTGGCAAATGGGGGGTCAGGGCAGCCCCAGCATTTT. Its protein is CASLANGGSGQPQHF.

CDR3 nucleotide sequence: TGCGCCAGCAGCTTAGGCGGGAGGGGGACAGAGACCCAGTACTTC. It encodes CASSLGGRGTETQYF. The rearrangement links TRBV5-1 to TRBJ2-5; 9 bases are a match to TRBD2. The CDR3 is 15 amino acids. The junction had 6 bases not matched to a gene; V was cut back by 2 bases and J by 4 bases. Germline V CDR1 and CDR2: SGHRS, YFSETQ.

This clone has just one count. The V gene is TRBV7-3, the J gene TRBJ2-2; D remains ambiguous. The CDR3 spans 14 residues. V was cut by 2 bases and J by 2 bases, with 6 bases left in between. Germline V lookup: CDR1 SGHTA, CDR2 FQGTGA. The CDR3 sequence is CASSLSGNTGELFF. The DNA of the CDR3 is TGTGCCAGCAGCTTATCAGGAAACACCGGGGAGCTGTTTTTT.

V gene TRBV6-2 or TRBV6-3 combines with J gene TRBJ1-1; D unresolved. Trimming removed 2 bases from V and 4 bases from J, with 11 bases in between. CDR3 length: 14 amino acids. Looked up from germline, CDR1 is MNHEY and CDR2 is SVGEGT. In nucleotides, the CDR3 is TGTGCCAGCAGTTACACTAGCCGGGGCACTGAAGCTTTCTTT. Protein: CASSYTSRGTEAFF.

The chain recombines TRBV19 with TRBJ2-7; 7 bases align to TRBD1. The length of the CDR3 is 13 residues. The V gene end was trimmed by 3 bases and the J gene end by 5 bases; junction bases not matched to a gene: 4. Looked up from germline, CDR1 is LNHDA and CDR2 is SQIVND (reference sequence). CDR3 in amino acids: CASSMQGVNEQYF. As DNA, the CDR3 is TGTGCCAGTAGTATGCAGGGGGTAAACGAGCAGTACTTC.

The chain is built from TRBV9 and TRBJ2-3; D remains ambiguous. The CDR3 is 14 amino acids. V lost 0 bases and J 2 bases, leaving 7 bases between the germline ends. From germline, CDR1 is SGDLS and CDR2 YYNGEE. CDR3 region: CASSVDPVTDTQYF. CDR3 in DNA: TGTGCCAGCAGCGTAGATCCGGTCACAGATACGCAGTATTTT.

The V call is TRBV3-1 (or the pseudogene TRBV3-2), the J call TRBJ2-7; 10 bases line up with TRBD2. The CDR3 totals 14 residues. In germline, CDR1 is LGHDT, CDR2 YNNKEL (reference sequence). V shed 3 bases and J 3 bases; nucleotides not matched to a gene: 2. CDR3 sequence: CASSQLAGDYEQYF. For the CDR3, the DNA is TGTGCCAGCAGCCAGCTAGCGGGAGACTACGAGCAGTACTTC.

This chain connects TRBV7-3 to TRBJ1-1; D unresolved. The germline V and J ends were trimmed by 1 base and 7 bases, with 10 bases remaining between them. CDR3 length: 13 residues. The germline CDR1 and CDR2 sequences are SGHTA and FQGTGA. In DNA form, the CDR3 reads TGTGCCAGCAGCTTAAGCACAGCTGGTGAAGCTTTCTTT. Its translation: CASSLSTAGEAFF.

A few counts support this clone. This rearrangement joins TRBV5-1 to TRBJ1-6, with D hard to call. The CDR3 extends over 14 amino acids. The V gene's germline CDR1 is SGHRS and CDR2 YFSETQ. The V end was cut by 5 bases, the J end by 6 bases, with 12 bases between. CDR3 in amino acids: CASSGAGANSPLHF. The CDR3 DNA follows: TGCGCCAGCAGTGGTGCGGGTGCTAATTCACCCCTCCACTTT.